This T cell receptor (beta chain) was found in a study of T-cell reconstitution after alpha-beta-depleted transplantation in children. The table lists this clonotype with a few counts. Preparation of the TCRbeta library involved a method that used unique molecular identifiers. From the PCR reads, TCRdb called clonotypes with MiXCR, one entry per CDR3 protein. The data contain 420,000 or so distinct CDR3 sequences, roughly a tenth of them singletons. The V gene lost 5 bases and the J gene lost 0 bases, with 11 bases spanning the gap. The V gene's germline CDR1 is SGHVS and CDR2 FNYEAQ. The CDR3 consists of 15 residues.

This TCR derives from a human donor who donated a stem cell graft to a child with acute myeloid leukemia. The chain combines TRBV7-6 with TRBJ2-1, with D uncertain. Sample: PBMCs from the stem cell graft donor, taken from the stem cell graft. Here the CDR3 reads CASSPDPSSYNEQFF. The DNA of the CDR3 is TGTGCCAGCAGCCCGGACCCGAGCTCCTACAATGAGCAGTTCTTC.